This TCR beta chain appears in the sequencing data of a study of cytomegalovirus exposure and HLA in healthy donors. Study observations and caveats: There were reportedly fewer N-insertions in an Asian-associated ancestry cluster than the approximately 670-donor mean, in a later analysis. Immune exposure information comprised only CMV serostatus. A prior analysis recorded that most TCR beta V segments were productive about 87% or about 30% of the time. Presence/absence analyses assumed roughly uniform sequencing depth across donors, which may not hold.

Both 60 Vbeta primers and 13 Jbeta primers went into the PCR. Assay: immunoSEQ multiplex PCR; the TCRdb copy retains only in-frame clones and omits some. The sample lists hundreds of thousands of clones, roughly 87% occurring once. Trimming removed 8 bases at V and 0 bases at J, with 19 bases between. Germline V gene sequence: CDR1 MGHRA, CDR2 YSYEKL. This CDR3 region has 17 residues. As regards this clone: Its antigen is as yet unknown.

V gene TRBV4-1 combines with J gene TRBJ1-4, with D tentatively TRBD1 (5 bases). This TCR was sampled from a middle-aged man in good health and CMV-seropositive. The sequenced sample consisted of PBMCs. CDR3 DNA: TGCGCCAGCTATCCTGGGGTCAGGGCCCCAACTAATGAAAAACTGTTTTTT. It codes for CASYPGVRAPTNEKLFF.